This T cell receptor (beta chain) was observed in a study of T cell responses to AZD1222 COVID-19 vaccine (dated by TCRdb to the early 2020s). Some background on the complete study: AZD1222 recipients with second doses at about 4 weeks or about 12 weeks were pooled, because spike-specific TCR depth and breadth did not differ between schedules. TCR sequencing was performed for about 250 trial participants, of whom 200 to 220 were given two doses of AZD1222 and 26 were given two doses of MenACWY control vaccine. Enrollment into the trials was organized by age into subgroups of 18-55, 56-69 and 70-plus years, and those subgroups contained around 150, 28 and 57 TCR-sequenced participants, respectively.

On this clone itself: Its antigen is still unknown. Per-base qualities were not stored, and no clone one base away is much larger.

Points the paper makes about the study in general: Nearly half of unique spike-specific TCRs reportedly recognized epitopes outside regions mutated in the B.1.351 and B.1.1.7 variants. CD4 TCRs associated with the vaccine covered the entire spike protein, and the dominant responses were in regions 160-218 and 743-854. The 56-69-year group was small, and its depth increase did not reach significance, likely because of low power. Only five to seven AZD1222 recipients were SARS-CoV-2 seropositive at baseline, limiting conclusions about previously exposed vaccinees. Because no day 14 peak-response samples were available, repertoires were characterized only after the peak T cell response. A significant rise in spike-specific TCR breadth and depth was observed after two AZD1222 doses relative to day 0 and relative to MenACWY recipients. Most participants were white British and females outnumbered males, and the authors suggested that clonal diversity may have been underestimated.

The CDR3 regions of human TCRbeta chains were subjected to immunosequencing. The original pipeline was this. TCRs in the repertoires were compared against a reference library of SARS-CoV-2-specific TCRs that had been generated with the MIRA antigen-specificity platform. Breadth was defined as the fraction of unique TCRs that were SARS-CoV-2-associated, and depth was defined as the fraction of total T cells that were SARS-CoV-2-associated. Using the MIRA data, each spike-specific TCR was mapped to the spike region that the TCR reacts to and placed in a CD4 or CD8 class. Log10-transformed breadth and depth values were compared by one-way ANOVA with Sidak's multiple comparisons tests. In TCRdb, the immuneACCESS table is reduced to in-frame sequences with V and J assigned. These tables do not hold every clone; where another copy was compared, an unresolved V gene accounts for under half, and the others remain unexplained. From that table come the V and J calls and clone size; the DNA was used to work out D and trimming. Recorded for this sample are under 150,000 clones; roughly 90% of them occurred a single time. Clones ranked in the top ten supply less than 4% of the sample.

In light of the paper, this sample's time point label describes: baseline before first vaccination. The vaccinee samples were drawn from two UK trials, COV001 and COV002, one of which was a single-blind randomized controlled phase 2/3 trial testing AZD1222 (ChAdOx1 nCoV-19) in healthy adults. Trial participant PBMC samples were collected at day 0 and day 28 after the second dose for TCRbeta chain sequencing. The sample in question was peripheral blood, obtained on day 0 of AZD1222 vaccination. This TCR derives from an adult in good health.

The CDR3 here reads CASSLINGNTIYF. Read as DNA, the sequence is TGTGCCAGCAGTCTCATTAATGGAAACACCATATATTTT. The chain is encoded by TRBV25-1 joined to TRBJ1-3; the D gene is unclear. The germline V gene supplies CDR1 MGHDK and CDR2 SYGVNS. The CDR3 sequence holds 13 residues, the cysteine and phenylalanine included. Solely the CDR3 DNA is kept, with 39 bases framed from the first base. A distance of 8 bases separates the germline ends of V and J, which lose 5 bases and 3 bases respectively.